Listed here are 5 T cell receptor beta chains from one sample, sequenced in a study of OX40 agonist ivuxolimab in advanced cancers. The repertoire was sequenced with immunoSEQ multiplex PCR; TCRdb's copy has only in-frame clones and lacks some. The table lists roughly 15,000 clones, roughly 80% of them singletons. The sequences come from CD4+ or CD8+ T cells sorted from blood, collected in a trial of the OX40 agonist ivuxolimab. The receptors were gathered from an adult with an advanced solid tumor such as melanoma, head and neck, liver or kidney cancer.

The J gene is TRBJ1-3, the V gene TRBV2, with D possibly TRBD1 on 5 matching bases. From germline, CDR1 is SNHLY and CDR2 FYNNEI. V lost 0 bases and J lost 4, with 13 bases in between. There are 16 residues in the CDR3. The CDR3 DNA is TGTGCCAGCAGTGAAGCGCCTAGGGGCTGGGGAAACACCATATATTTT. Translating it yields CASSEAPRGWGNTIYF.

V is TRBV7-8 and J is TRBJ2-2; D uncertain. This CDR3 has 13 amino acids. Germline V gene lookup returns CDR1 SGHVS and CDR2 FQNEAQ. Trimming took 3 bases from V and 4 from J, leaving 6 bases between them. The DNA for the CDR3 is TGTGCCAGCAGCTTTGGGGTCACCGGGGAGCTGTTTTTT. It is translated as CASSFGVTGELFF. Full variable domain (outside the CDR3, taken from reference TRBV7-8 and TRBJ2-2): GAGVSQSPRYKVAKRGQDVALRCDPISGHVSLFWYQQALGQGPEFLTYFQNEAQLDKSGLPSDRFFAERPEGSVSTLKIQRTQQEDSAVYLCASSFGVTGELFFGEGSRLTVL.

The chain recombines TRBV7-3 with TRBJ2-5; 10 bases align to TRBD2. Looked up from germline, CDR1 is SGHTA and CDR2 is FQGTGA. J gave up 5 bases and V 5 bases, and 8 bases lay outside the gene matches. The CDR3 has 15 amino acids. The CDR3 DNA sequence: TGTGCCAGCAGCCCTAGCGGGAGCGGATGGGAGACCCAGTACTTC. As protein: CASSPSGSGWETQYF.

The rearrangement uses TRBV28 and TRBJ2-6, with D unresolved. V lost 5 bases, J lost 5 bases, and 19 bases lay in between. Germline V gives CDR1 MDHEN, CDR2 SYDVKM. This CDR3 comprises 17 residues. This chain's CDR3 is CASSPARTQSRANVLTF. CDR3 in DNA: TGTGCCAGCAGTCCAGCGCGTACACAAAGTCGGGCCAACGTCCTGACTTTC.

DNA for the CDR3: TGTGCCAGCAGCGGTAGTGGGACTAGCGGGAACACCGGGGAGCTGTTTTTT. Translated, it gives CASSGSGTSGNTGELFF. The chain couples TRBV7-3 to TRBJ2-2, with 11 nucleotides matching TRBD2. Germline trimming cut 5 bases from V and 1 base from J; bases unmatched to any gene: 6. The CDR3 runs 17 residues. The germline gives CDR1 SGHTA, CDR2 FQGTGA.